Following are 3 T cell receptor beta chains from one sample sequenced in a study of identical twins. From the 5' RACE reads, TCRdb called clonotypes with MiXCR, one entry per CDR3 protein. Among hundreds of thousands of distinct CDR3 sequences listed, 6.5% to 8.5% were seen once. These same records also appear under a second study, on yellow fever vaccine responses in identical twins.

Sequenced: memory (CD45RO+) T cells sorted from blood. Source of these receptors: a woman aged 18-29 years in good health.

V usage is TRBV4-2 and J usage is TRBJ2-3; D may match TRBD1 or TRBD2 (5 bases each). Between the trimmed V and J ends, which lost 1 base and 2 bases, there was a span of 16 bases. This CDR3 has 17 residues. In germline, CDR1 is LGHNA, CDR2 YNFKEQ. The CDR3 sequence: CASSQGGAGPSTDTQYF. The CDR3 DNA follows: TGTGCCAGCAGCCAAGGAGGGGCCGGCCCCTCCACAGATACGCAGTATTTT.

The J gene is TRBJ1-1, the V gene TRBV6-1; the D gene is possibly TRBD1 (5 bases). The V end was cut by 8 bases, the J end by 1 base, with 14 bases between. Per germline, CDR1 MNHNS and CDR2 SASEGT. The CDR3 spans 14 residues. Written as DNA, the CDR3 is TGTGCCAGCGGGGACGGACGGAAGAACACTGAAGCTTTCTTT. It codes for CASGDGRKNTEAFF.

The rearrangement joins TRBV7-9 to TRBJ2-7, with 7 nucleotides matching TRBD1. With V trimmed by 4 bases and J by 2 bases, 5 bases remained unmatched. CDR3 length equals 14 residues. CDR1 and CDR2 (germline): SEHNR, FQNEAQ (reference sequence). The CDR3 sequence is CASSSSGTAYEQYF. DNA for the CDR3: TGTGCCAGCAGCTCCTCCGGGACAGCCTACGAGCAGTACTTC. Variable domain in full (rest from reference TRBV7-9 and TRBJ2-7): DTGVSQNPRHKITKRGQNVTFRCDPISEHNRLYWYRQTLGQGPEFLTYFQNEAQLEKSRLLSDRFSAERPKGSFSTLEIQRTEQGDSAMYLCASSSSGTAYEQYFGPGTRLTVT.